The 13 T cell receptor beta chains below were found in one sample sequenced in a study of T cell repertoires in cytomegalovirus infection. From the reads, TCRdb called clonotypes with MiXCR, one entry per CDR3 protein. The sample has 180,000 or so distinct CDR3 sequences; about a sixth are singletons. The sample consisted of CD8+ T cells from PBMCs. Source of these receptors: a human donor in good health (CMV status not recorded). Some clones in this sample may be carry-over from other donors' samples.

This clonotype has only a few counts. The chain combines TRBV28 with TRBJ2-3; no clear D gene. Trimming shortened V by 0 bases and J by 4 bases, and 11 bases separated the two germline ends. This CDR3 spans 15 amino acids. Germline lookup yields CDR1 MDHEN and CDR2 SYDVKM. Here the CDR3 reads CASSLWAGNADTQYF. The DNA of the CDR3 is TGTGCCAGCAGTTTATGGGCAGGAAACGCAGATACGCAGTATTTT.

The chain combines TRBV6-2 or TRBV6-3 with TRBJ2-4; D could derive from TRBD1 or TRBD2 (5 bases each). V was shortened by 2 bases and J by 0 bases, with 14 bases between the two germline ends. Germline V lookup: CDR1 MNHEY, CDR2 SVGEGT. CDR3 length: 17 amino acids. The CDR3: CASSYQGRTLAKNIQYF. CDR3 DNA sequence: TGTGCCAGCAGTTACCAGGGACGGACGTTAGCCAAAAACATTCAGTACTTC.

The V and J genes are TRBV7-6 and TRBJ2-3; TRBD1 aligns across 7 bases. J was trimmed by 0 bases and V by 2 bases; bases with no gene match: 2. The CDR3 contains 15 residues. Germline V gene lookup returns CDR1 SGHVS and CDR2 FNYEAQ. The CDR3 DNA is TGTGCCAGCAGCTTAAGGGACAGTAGCACAGATACGCAGTATTTT. Translated, it gives CASSLRDSSTDTQYF.

In its sample, this clonotype was seen a few times. J is TRBJ2-7 and V is TRBV5-1; D may be TRBD1 (5 bases). V gave up 0 bases and J gave up 6 bases, with 10 bases separating them. Germline CDR1 and CDR2: SGHRS and YFSETQ. The CDR3 has 13 amino acids. CDR3 coding DNA: TGCGCCAGCAGCTTGGAGTCAGGGCGCGAGCAGTACTTC. Encoded protein: CASSLESGREQYF.

On this clonotype: This may stem from a read error, because a much larger clone lies one nucleotide away. The chain links TRBV28 to TRBJ1-4, with TRBD1 as a possible D gene (5 bases). The V gene lost 2 bases and the J gene lost 0 bases, with 13 bases spanning the gap. Germline-derived CDR1 and CDR2 are MDHEN and SYDVKM. CDR3 length equals 17 residues. The CDR3 reads CASSLDPGTATNEKLFF. The CDR3, as DNA: TGTGCCAGCAGTTTAGACCCTGGGACCGCAACTAATGAAAAACTGTTTTTT.

The sample holds a few counts of this clonotype. The rearrangement links TRBV4-1 to TRBJ2-7, with TRBD2 identical over 7 bases. Germline trimming cut 0 bases from V and 1 base from J; bases unmatched to any gene: 6. The CDR3 extends over 16 amino acids. The V gene's germline CDR1 is MGHRA and CDR2 YSYEKL. The CDR3 nucleotides read TGCGCCAGCAGCCAAGATCCGGGGGGATCATCCTACGAGCAGTACTTC. As protein: CASSQDPGGSSYEQYF.

This clonotype was counted at least ten times. The V call is TRBV7-2, the J call TRBJ1-4, with D possibly being TRBD1 (6 bases). This CDR3 is 15 amino acids long. Looked up from germline, CDR1 is SGHTA and CDR2 is FQGNSA. Trimming took 1 base from V and 5 from J, leaving 11 bases between them. The CDR3 DNA follows: TGTGCCAGCAGCTTAGAGTTGGGGGGCAATGAAAAACTGTTTTTT. This gives the protein CASSLELGGNEKLFF.

This clonotype was seen at least ten times. The rearrangement uses TRBV7-2 and TRBJ1-1; unclear D gene. Germline CDR1 and CDR2: SGHTA and FQGNSA. CDR3 size: 15 residues. Trimming cost V 0 bases and J 0 bases, with 8 bases left between them. CDR3 loop: CASSLADWMNTEAFF. The CDR3 coding sequence is TGTGCCAGCAGCTTAGCAGACTGGATGAACACTGAAGCTTTCTTT.

A few counts support this clonotype. Written as DNA, the CDR3 is TGTGCCAGCAGCCCGGACAGGTACGATCAGCCCCAGCATTTT. It yields the protein CASSPDRYDQPQHF. The rearrangement links TRBV6-2 or TRBV6-3 to TRBJ1-5; 7 nucleotides match TRBD1. The V segment lost 6 bases and the J segment 5 bases; nucleotides outside the gene matches: 7. Germline CDR1 and CDR2: MNHEY and SVGEGT. This CDR3 is built from 14 residues.

This clonotype was recorded a few times. This chain links TRBV7-9 with TRBJ2-2; 7 bases line up with TRBD1. Trimming at V came to 2 bases and at J to 2 bases, leaving 8 bases not matched to a gene. Germline CDR1 and CDR2: SEHNR and FQNEAQ (reference sequence). The CDR3 length is 17 residues. The CDR3 coding sequence is TGTGCCAGCAGCTTACCGTACAGGGGTGAAAACACCGGGGAGCTGTTTTTT. Translated, it gives CASSLPYRGENTGELFF.

This clonotype has ten or more counts. This rearrangement joins TRBV7-8 to TRBJ2-5; weak D call: TRBD2 (6 bases). Deletions cut 4 bases from V and 1 base from J, with 16 bases between. The CDR3 runs 16 residues. The germline V gene has CDR1 SGHVS and CDR2 FQNEAQ. The CDR3: CASSSPGRGTQETQYF. The CDR3 region has the DNA TGTGCCAGCAGCTCCCCAGGGCGGGGTACCCAAGAGACCCAGTACTTC.

The gene calls are TRBV2 and TRBJ2-1; 9 positions match TRBD2. Germline V gene lookup returns CDR1 SNHLY and CDR2 FYNNEI. This CDR3 contains 15 residues. With 7 bases clipped from V and 2 bases from J, the junction kept 6 bases outside the gene matches. The CDR3 DNA reads TGTGCCAGCATGGAGCGGGGGGACACCTACAATGAGCAGTTCTTC. Amino acid sequence: CASMERGDTYNEQFF.

This clonotype was detected only a few times. Germline and junction disagree at one end, which may indicate a read error. The chain carries TRBV6-2 or TRBV6-3 and TRBJ2-7; D is uncertain. The CDR3 runs 11 residues. CDR1 and CDR2 (germline): MNHEY, SVGEGT. The CDR3 loop is CASTYGSEQYF. CDR3 nucleotide sequence: TGTGCCAGCACTTACGGTAGCGAGCAGTACTTC.